What follows is one T cell receptor (beta chain) and its context. The germline gives CDR1 SGHNT, CDR2 YENEEA. After removal of 4 bases from V and 7 bases from J, the junction contained 4 bases not matched to a gene. The CDR3 totals 13 residues. Sequenced by immunoSEQ multiplex PCR; TCRdb stores in-frame clones only, minus some. The sample has 40,000 to 55,000 clones; 80% to 90% are singletons. The entry originates in a study of blood T cell repertoires in COVID-19. The sequence derives from a human donor in a cohort sampled during active COVID-19. Input material: peripheral blood. The chain carries TRBV11-3 and TRBJ1-2, with TRBD1 matching 9 bases. CDR3 residues: CASSSGQGFGYTF. The CDR3 bases are TGTGCCAGCAGCTCAGGACAGGGGTTTGGCTACACCTTC.